The 27 T cell receptor beta chains reported below all come from one sample, sequenced in a study of PD-L1 blockade in urothelial cancer. The method was immunoSEQ multiplex PCR; TCRdb's version includes in-frame clones alone and lacks a portion of them. The sample lists around 100,000 clones, about 85% occurring once. Sequenced material: PBMCs, taken around atezolizumab (anti-PD-L1) treatment. The receptors here all came from a man in his forties or fifties with urothelial cancer.

The sample holds a few counts of this clone. This chain connects TRBV21-1 to TRBJ1-1. TRBV21-1 is designated a pseudogene. The CDR3 has 15 residues. The CDR3 loop reads CASSKERVRCTEAFF. CDR3 coding DNA: TGTGCCAGCAGCAAAGAGAGGGTAAGATGTACTGAAGCTTTCTTT.

CDR3 nucleotide sequence: TGTGCCAGCAGCTTAGCGGGACAGGGCTCTGAAGCTTTCTTT. This encodes CASSLAGQGSEAFF. The rearrangement uses TRBV7-9 and TRBJ1-1, with 9 bases lining up with TRBD1. The germline V gene has CDR1 SEHNR and CDR2 FQNEAQ (reference sequence). This CDR3 contains 14 residues. V shed 0 bases and J 6 bases; nucleotides not matched to a gene: 2.

The chain carries TRBV15 and TRBJ1-2, with D possibly being TRBD1 (6 bases). The germline V and J ends were trimmed by 1 base and 0 bases, with 6 bases remaining between them. There are 14 residues in the CDR3. Per germline, CDR1 LNHNV and CDR2 YYDKDF (reference sequence). CDR3 sequence (DNA): TGTGCCACCAGCAGAGGGGGGCCTAACTATGGCTACACCTTC. Protein: CATSRGGPNYGYTF.

The chain employs TRBV10-3 and TRBJ2-5, with TRBD2 matching over 7 bases. The CDR3 runs 14 residues. V lost 10 bases to trimming and J lost 6 bases; unmatched junction nucleotides: 14. In germline, CDR1 is ENHRY, CDR2 SYGVKD. The CDR3 loop reads CATLPGGDVKTQYF. DNA of the CDR3: TGTGCCACGTTGCCGGGGGGTGATGTAAAGACCCAGTACTTC.

The CDR3 DNA sequence: TGTGCCAGCAGTTACTCGACAGGGGCACCAGAGACCCAGTACTTC. Translated: CASSYSTGAPETQYF. The V and J genes are TRBV6-5 and TRBJ2-5, with 8 positions matching TRBD1. V lost 0 bases, J lost 4 bases, and 4 bases stayed unmatched. The CDR3 is 15 residues long. Per germline, CDR1 MNHEY and CDR2 SVGAGI.

V usage is TRBV5-5 and J usage is TRBJ2-7; weak D call: TRBD1 (5 bases). The CDR3 has 12 residues. Germline V gene sequence: CDR1 SGHKS, CDR2 YYEKEE (reference sequence). CDR3: CASSLELGQQSV. The CDR3 DNA reads TGTGCCAGCAGCTTGGAACTGGGGCAGCAGTCCGTC.

This clone has a handful of counts. The chain links TRBV7-6 to TRBJ2-2; no clear D gene. The CDR3 is 15 amino acids. Trimming left V 5 bases short and J 0 bases short, with 10 bases between. Germline CDR1 and CDR2: SGHVS and FNYEAQ. The chain's CDR3 is CASSLTNSNTGELFF. CDR3 nucleotide sequence: TGTGCCAGCAGCCTAACGAACTCGAACACCGGGGAGCTGTTTTTT.

The genes are TRBV11-2 and TRBJ2-7, with 8 bases lining up with TRBD2. V shed 5 bases, J shed 1 base, and the junction held 7 bases outside the gene matches. The CDR3 runs to 15 residues. The germline gives CDR1 SGHAT, CDR2 FQNNGV. In DNA, the CDR3 is TGTGCCAGCAGCGATGGGGCGGGAGGATCCTACGAGCAGTACTTC. It yields the protein CASSDGAGGSYEQYF. Supplemented by reference TRBV11-2 and TRBJ2-7, the full variable domain reads EAGVAQSPRYKIIEKRQSVAFWCNPISGHATLYWYQQILGQGPKLLIQFQNNGVVDDSQLPKDRFSAERLKGVDSTLKIQPAKLEDSAVYLCASSDGAGGSYEQYFGPGTRLTVT.

The V and J genes are TRBV4-1 and TRBJ2-3, with D unresolved. The CDR3 is 14 residues long. CDR1 and CDR2 from the germline V gene are MGHRA and YSYEKL. V lost 1 base to trimming and J lost 2 bases, with 7 bases between them. The CDR3 DNA is TGCGCCAGCAGCCAAGCACAGCCCACAGATACGCAGTATTTT. Its translation: CASSQAQPTDTQYF.

J is TRBJ1-6 and V is TRBV4-2, with D possibly matching TRBD1 (6 bases). V lost 0 bases and J lost 10, with 16 bases in between. This CDR3 is 16 amino acids long. Germline CDR1 reads LGHNA; CDR2 reads YNFKEQ. The DNA of the CDR3 is TGTGCCAGCAGCCAAGAATCCGGAAAGGGGGACTCACCCCTCCACTTT. The encoded protein is CASSQESGKGDSPLHF.

The chain recombines TRBV9 with TRBJ2-7; 11 nucleotides match TRBD1. The CDR3 contains 13 residues. V shed 4 bases, J shed 7 bases, and the junction held 4 bases outside the gene matches. CDR1 and CDR2 (germline): SGDLS, YYNGEE. The CDR3 bases are TGTGCCAGCAGCACGGGACAGGGGGAAGAGCAGTACTTC. This encodes CASSTGQGEEQYF. The complete variable domain, with remaining parts taken from reference TRBV9 and TRBJ2-7, reads DSGVTQTPKHLITATGQRVTLRCSPRSGDLSVYWYQQSLDQGLQFLIQYYNGEERAKGNILERFSAQQFPDLHSELNLSSLELGDSALYFCASSTGQGEEQYFGPGTRLTVT.

V usage is TRBV2 and J usage is TRBJ1-5, with D perhaps TRBD1 (6 bases). From germline, CDR1 is SNHLY and CDR2 FYNNEI. V was trimmed by 1 base and J by 7 bases, leaving 14 bases between them. This CDR3 contains 15 residues. The CDR3 DNA sequence: TGTGCCAGCAGTGAAGGGCAGGGGATCGGGCAGCCCCAGCATTTT. Encoded protein: CASSEGQGIGQPQHF.

The chain uses TRBV5-6 and TRBJ1-3, with D possibly matching TRBD1 (6 bases). The CDR3 is made up of 12 amino acids. With 4 bases removed from V and 8 bases from J, the gap between germline ends came to 10 bases. The germline CDR1 and CDR2 sequences are SGHDT and YYEEEE. CDR3 residues: CASSRRGYTIYF. The CDR3, as DNA: TGTGCCAGCAGCCGCAGGGGATACACCATATATTTT. The full variable domain, in which reference TRBV5-6 and TRBJ1-3 provide the parts outside the CDR3, is DAGVTQSPTHLIKTRGQQVTLRCSPKSGHDTVSWYQQALGQGPQFIFQYYEEEERQRGNFPDRFSGHQFPNYSSELNVNALLLGDSALYLCASSRRGYTIYFGEGSWLTVV.

The rearrangement links TRBV19 to TRBJ2-3, with 11 bases fitting TRBD2. The CDR3 spans 15 residues. V lost 5 bases and J lost 2; bases outside the gene matches: 3. In germline, CDR1 is LNHDA, CDR2 SQIVND (reference sequence). The CDR3 sequence: CASSALAGVTDTQYF. In nucleotides, the CDR3 is TGTGCCAGTAGTGCACTAGCGGGAGTCACAGATACGCAGTATTTT.

This clone came up a few times. The CDR3 sequence is CASSQGLAGFLNEQFF. CDR3 coding DNA: TGTGCCAGCAGCCAAGGACTAGCGGGGTTCTTGAATGAGCAGTTCTTC. V and J are TRBV4-2 and TRBJ2-1, with 11 bases fitting TRBD2. V was clipped by 1 base and J by 7 bases; unmatched bases: 6. CDR3 length: 16 amino acids. Looked up from germline, CDR1 is LGHNA and CDR2 is YNFKEQ.

The chain couples TRBV18 to TRBJ2-3; weak D call: TRBD2 (5 bases). This CDR3 is built from 16 residues. Germline assignment: CDR1 KGHSH and CDR2 LQKENI. Trimming left V 3 bases short and J 0 bases short, with 13 bases between. CDR3 coding DNA: TGTGCCAGCTCACCTATCGAGGGAAGAAGCACAGATACGCAGTATTTT. Residues: CASSPIEGRSTDTQYF.

J is TRBJ2-5 and V is TRBV5-1; a possible D gene is TRBD2 (6 bases). This CDR3 has 14 amino acids. V was trimmed by 5 bases and J by 1 base, leaving 12 bases between them. Germline CDR1 is SGHRS and CDR2 is YFSETQ. The CDR3 here is CASRTRAPQETQYF. The DNA for the CDR3 is TGCGCCAGCAGGACTAGGGCACCCCAAGAGACCCAGTACTTC.

The rearrangement joins TRBV6-6 to TRBJ2-7; 7 positions agree with TRBD1. The CDR3 is 14 residues long. CDR1 MNHNY and CDR2 SVGAGI come from the germline V gene (reference sequence). V trimming: 5 bases; J trimming: 0 bases; junction bases outside the gene matches: 4. CDR3 loop: CASSPRTGSYEQYF. The CDR3 coding sequence is TGTGCCAGCAGTCCGCGGACAGGCTCCTACGAGCAGTACTTC.

Points on this clone: One junction end does not reproduce the germline sequence, and a read error may be involved. This chain uses TRBV2 with TRBJ2-5; TRBD1 agrees at 7 bases. Germline CDR1 SNHLY, CDR2 FYNNEI. The CDR3 extends over 15 amino acids. This CDR3 reads CASREETGSRETQYF. The CDR3 DNA reads TGTGCCAGCAGGGAAGAGACAGGGTCGCGGGAGACCCAGTACTTC.

This clone was detected a few times. The chain's CDR3 is CASSSPVLGASYNEQFF. CDR3 DNA sequence: TGTGCCAGCAGTTCCCCCGTACTGGGAGCATCCTACAATGAGCAGTTCTTC. V usage is TRBV28 and J usage is TRBJ2-1; the D gene is possibly TRBD2 (5 bases). V lost 4 bases and J lost 1, with 17 bases in between. The germline gives CDR1 MDHEN, CDR2 SYDVKM. The CDR3 totals 17 residues.

CDR3 in DNA: TGTGCCAGTAAGGTTGGGGGGATTTTGGATGAGCAGTTCTTC. Translating gives CASKVGGILDEQFF. V is TRBV19 and J is TRBJ2-1; tentatively, D is TRBD2 (6 bases). The CDR3 extends over 14 amino acids. Germline CDR1 and CDR2: LNHDA and SQIVND (reference sequence). V was cut by 7 bases and J by 8 bases, with 18 bases left in between.

The rearrangement links TRBV19 to TRBJ2-7; D perhaps matches TRBD1 (5 bases). The germline V and J ends were trimmed by 3 bases and 5 bases, with 11 bases remaining between them. Germline V gives CDR1 LNHDA, CDR2 SQIVND (reference sequence). This CDR3 has 13 amino acids. The CDR3 loop is CASSMSRADEQYF. The CDR3 DNA reads as TGTGCCAGTAGTATGAGCAGGGCGGACGAGCAGTACTTC.

V and J are TRBV6-1 and TRBJ1-1; D gene ambiguous. The length of the CDR3 is 13 residues. Germline V gives CDR1 MNHNS, CDR2 SASEGT. Trimming took off 7 bases at V and 1 base at J, with 10 bases between the two ends. The CDR3: CASKRDPNTEAFF. The CDR3 DNA reads as TGTGCCAGCAAGCGGGATCCGAACACTGAAGCTTTCTTT.

The rearrangement joins TRBV25-1 to TRBJ2-7, with TRBD1 matching over 8 bases. The CDR3 loop spans 13 amino acids. Germline-derived CDR1 and CDR2 are MGHDK and SYGVNS. Unmatched junction bases numbered 9, after V lost 8 bases and J lost 6 bases. The CDR3 DNA reads as TGTGCCAGCCGGGGACAGGTCAATCTCGAGCAGTACTTC. Protein: CASRGQVNLEQYF.

Only one count was recorded for this clone. The chain joins TRBV19 to TRBJ1-5, with 10 bases matching TRBD1. Germline loops: CDR1 LNHDA, CDR2 SQIVND (reference sequence). Trimming cost V 5 bases and J 4 bases; bases outside gene matches: 5. The CDR3 is 15 amino acids. The CDR3 sequence: CASSVWGQGNQPQHF. The CDR3 DNA follows: TGTGCCAGTAGTGTTTGGGGACAGGGGAATCAGCCCCAGCATTTT.

The V call is TRBV15, the J call TRBJ2-7; D remains ambiguous. Looked up from germline, CDR1 is LNHNV and CDR2 is YYDKDF (reference sequence). This CDR3 region has 12 residues. V lost 0 bases and J lost 3, with 3 bases in between. CDR3 region: CATSRDGYEQYF. The CDR3 DNA reads as TGTGCCACCAGCAGAGACGGCTACGAGCAGTACTTC.

This chain uses TRBV5-1 with TRBJ2-7, with 7 bases fitting TRBD2. The CDR3 spans 16 residues. V shed 0 bases and J 0 bases; nucleotides not matched to a gene: 6. CDR1 is SGHRS, CDR2 YFSETQ, per germline. The CDR3 sequence is CASSLAAGVTSYEQYF. In DNA, the CDR3 is TGCGCCAGCAGCTTGGCGGCGGGAGTAACCTCCTACGAGCAGTACTTC.